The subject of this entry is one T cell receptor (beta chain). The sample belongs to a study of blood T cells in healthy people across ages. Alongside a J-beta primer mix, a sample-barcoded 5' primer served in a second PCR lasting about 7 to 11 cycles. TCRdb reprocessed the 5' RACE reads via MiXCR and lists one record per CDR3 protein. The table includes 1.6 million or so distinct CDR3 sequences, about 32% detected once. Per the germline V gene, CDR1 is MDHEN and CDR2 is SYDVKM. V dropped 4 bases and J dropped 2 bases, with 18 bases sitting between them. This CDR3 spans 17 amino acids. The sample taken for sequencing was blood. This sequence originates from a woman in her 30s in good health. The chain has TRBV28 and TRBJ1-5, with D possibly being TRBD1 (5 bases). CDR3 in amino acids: CASSSGRGTHGNQPQHF. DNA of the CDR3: TGTGCCAGCAGTTCAGGGAGAGGGACTCATGGCAATCAGCCCCAGCATTTT.